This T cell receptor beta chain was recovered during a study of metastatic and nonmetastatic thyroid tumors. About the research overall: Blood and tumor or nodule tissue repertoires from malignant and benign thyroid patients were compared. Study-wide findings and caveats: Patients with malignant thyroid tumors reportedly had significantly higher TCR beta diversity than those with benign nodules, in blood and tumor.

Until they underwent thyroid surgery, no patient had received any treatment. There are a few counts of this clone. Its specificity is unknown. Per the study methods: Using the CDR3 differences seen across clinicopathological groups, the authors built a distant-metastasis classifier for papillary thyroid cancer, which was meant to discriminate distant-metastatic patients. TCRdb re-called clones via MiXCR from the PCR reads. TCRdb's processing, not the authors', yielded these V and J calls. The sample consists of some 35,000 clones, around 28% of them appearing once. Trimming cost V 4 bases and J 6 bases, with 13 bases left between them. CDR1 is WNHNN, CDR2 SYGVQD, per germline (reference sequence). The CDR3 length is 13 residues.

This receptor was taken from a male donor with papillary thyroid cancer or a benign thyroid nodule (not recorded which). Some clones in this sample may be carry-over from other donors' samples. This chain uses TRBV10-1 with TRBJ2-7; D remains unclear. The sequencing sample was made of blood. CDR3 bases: TGCGCCAGCAGTGGCTCGACACTTGGCGAGCAGTACTTC. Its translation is CASSGSTLGEQYF.